Following are 8 T cell receptor beta chains from one sample sequenced in a study of cytomegalovirus exposure and HLA in healthy donors. PCR involved 60 Vbeta and 13 Jbeta primers. Assay used: immunoSEQ multiplex PCR; TCRdb lists only in-frame clones, some missing. The sample shows about 210,000 clones, about four fifths of them seen only once. Input material: PBMCs. The receptors were sampled from a woman aged 45-59 years in good health and CMV-seropositive.

The chain carries TRBV6-5 and TRBJ2-5; the D gene is possibly TRBD2 (5 bases). Trimming removed 5 bases at V and 7 bases at J, with 14 bases between. The CDR3 has 13 residues. The germline CDR1 and CDR2 sequences are MNHEY and SVGAGI. The CDR3 is CASSPRQSGTQYF. CDR3 coding DNA: TGTGCCAGCAGTCCTCGACAAAGCGGGACCCAGTACTTC.

The chain recombines TRBV7-2 with TRBJ1-5; no clear D gene. Between the trimmed V and J ends, which lost 3 bases and 9 bases, there was a span of 18 bases. The CDR3 has 15 residues. The germline V gene has CDR1 SGHTA and CDR2 FQGNSA. CDR3 coding DNA: TGTGCCAGCAGCTTGGCAGTGGGAGAGTGGTGGCCCCAGCATTTT. It specifies CASSLAVGEWWPQHF.

The chain has TRBV4-1 and TRBJ2-3; 7 bases agree with TRBD1. The CDR3 length is 17 residues. Germline-derived CDR1 and CDR2 are MGHRA and YSYEKL. The V and J ends lost 0 bases and 6 bases, in that order; junction bases with no gene match: 12. For the CDR3, the DNA is TGCGCCAGCAGCCAAGACCAGAGACAGGGCGGTACGGATACGCAGTATTTT. Its protein is CASSQDQRQGGTDTQYF.

The chain employs TRBV6-1 and TRBJ1-1, with 7 positions matching TRBD1. CDR3 size: 13 residues. The V and J ends lost 5 bases and 4 bases, in that order; junction bases with no gene match: 4. Germline CDR1 is MNHNS and CDR2 is SASEGT. The CDR3 loop reads CASSTGESTEAFF. DNA of the CDR3: TGTGCCAGCAGTACAGGGGAGAGCACTGAAGCTTTCTTT.

The V gene is TRBV30, the J gene TRBJ2-1; no clear D gene. This CDR3 comprises 12 residues. The germline V gene encodes CDR1 GTSNPN and CDR2 SVGIG (reference sequence). Trimming took off 2 bases at V and 5 bases at J, with 7 bases between the two ends. The CDR3 here is CAWSHSHNEQFF. CDR3 in DNA: TGTGCCTGGAGTCACAGCCACAATGAGCAGTTCTTC.

The chain couples TRBV30 to TRBJ1-1; D is possibly TRBD1 (5 bases). The CDR3 has 13 amino acids. Deletions cut 1 base from V and 0 bases from J, with 6 bases between. CDR1 is GTSNPN and CDR2 is SVGIG in the germline V gene (reference sequence). CDR3 residues: CAWSGQLNTEAFF. In nucleotides, the CDR3 is TGTGCCTGGAGTGGACAGTTGAACACTGAAGCTTTCTTT.

The chain recombines TRBV19 with TRBJ2-7; 10 positions agree with TRBD2. Germline V CDR1 and CDR2: LNHDA, SQIVND (reference sequence). The ends lost 5 bases at V and 3 bases at J; junction bases unmatched: 7. CDR3 length: 15 residues. The DNA for the CDR3 is TGTGCCAGTAGTCGGCTAGCGGGGGACAACTACGAGCAGTACTTC. This codes for CASSRLAGDNYEQYF.

This chain connects TRBV18 to TRBJ2-2; a weak D match, TRBD1 (5 bases). Looked up from germline, CDR1 is KGHSH and CDR2 is LQKENI. The V gene lost 3 bases and the J gene lost 5 bases, with 7 bases spanning the gap. CDR3 length equals 13 residues. CDR3 sequence: CASSPRQTGELFF. Written as DNA, the CDR3 is TGTGCCAGCTCACCGAGACAGACCGGGGAGCTGTTTTTT.